This paragraph reports one T cell receptor beta chain. The target antigen is unknown. The sample holds other DNA sequences that translate to the same CDR3. The V gene lost 2 bases and the J gene lost 1 base, with 5 bases spanning the gap. This CDR3 is 13 amino acids long. This record comes from a study of T cell responses to AZD1222 COVID-19 vaccine. Whole-study findings and limits: Reportedly, nearly half the spike-specific TCRs target unmutated variant regions. Recipients of two AZD1222 doses showed rising Spike-specific TCR breadth and depth.

Method: immunoSEQ multiplex PCR; TCRdb's copy keeps in-frame clones and lacks some. The table has roughly 200,000 clones, 93% seen once. Sequences were derived from peripheral blood, sampled on day 0 of MenACWY control vaccination. The J gene is TRBJ1-2, the V gene TRBV12-3 or TRBV12-4; D is ambiguous. The receptor was derived from an adult in good health. The CDR3: CASSLSRNYGYTF. In DNA form, the CDR3 reads TGTGCCAGCAGTTTATCCCGTAACTATGGCTACACCTTC.